These T cell receptor beta chains were read from a single sample in a study of blood T cell repertoires in COVID-19. Assay: immunoSEQ multiplex PCR; the TCRdb copy retains only in-frame clones and omits some. The profile covers 300,000 to 400,000 clones, with 88% appearing a single time and 1.6% taken by the ten largest. The material sequenced was peripheral blood. The receptors derive from a woman in her 30s with COVID-19, enrolled during active disease. Each CDR3 is given with its conserved first and last residue. Fields, in order: J gene, clone size, V gene, D gene, CDR3 protein, CDR3 DNA. The D gene is left open where the match is weak. Clone size appears in some rows only: once, few, many, or a class for an expanded clone.

j_call: TRBJ1-5
clone_size: NA
v_call: TRBV27
d_call: NA
cdr3_aa: CASPEALVSQPQHF
cdr3_nt: TGTGCCAGCCCTGAGGCCTTGGTCAGTCAGCCCCAGCATTTT

j_call: TRBJ1-1
clone_size: NA
v_call: TRBV19
d_call: NA
cdr3_aa: CASRRGPTEAFF
cdr3_nt: TGTGCCAGCCGGAGGGGCCCCACTGAAGCTTTCTTT

j_call: TRBJ1-1
clone_size: NA
v_call: TRBV15
d_call: NA
cdr3_aa: CATSRKGGTEAFF
cdr3_nt: TGTGCCACCAGCAGAAAGGGGGGGACTGAAGCTTTCTTT

j_call: TRBJ2-1
clone_size: NA
v_call: TRBV2
d_call: TRBD2
cdr3_aa: CAIRRRGGYNEQFF
cdr3_nt: TGTGCAATACGGAGGCGGGGGGGATACAATGAGCAGTTCTTC

j_call: TRBJ2-7
clone_size: NA
v_call: TRBV27
d_call: TRBD1
cdr3_aa: CASSRDSSYEQYF
cdr3_nt: TGTGCCAGCAGTCGGGACAGCTCCTACGAGCAGTACTTC

j_call: TRBJ2-7
clone_size: NA
v_call: TRBV7-9
d_call: NA
cdr3_aa: CASSSRGPYEQYF
cdr3_nt: TGTGCCAGCAGCTCCAGGGGCCCGTACGAGCAGTACTTC

j_call: TRBJ1-5
clone_size: NA
v_call: TRBV5-6
d_call: NA
cdr3_aa: CASSLGGADQLPQHF
cdr3_nt: TGTGCCAGCAGCTTGGGTGGGGCTGACCAGCTGCCCCAGCATTTT

j_call: TRBJ1-2
clone_size: few
v_call: TRBV20-1
d_call: NA
cdr3_aa: CSAPWRRGYTF
cdr3_nt: TGCAGTGCCCCGTGGAGGAGAGGCTACACCTTC

j_call: TRBJ2-3
clone_size: NA
v_call: TRBV30
d_call: TRBD2
cdr3_aa: CAWRNLAGTDTQYF
cdr3_nt: TGTGCCTGGAGGAACTTAGCGGGGACAGATACGCAGTATTTT

j_call: TRBJ1-3
clone_size: NA
v_call: TRBV5-5
d_call: NA
cdr3_aa: CASSLAGAFSGNTIYF
cdr3_nt: TGTGCCAGCAGCTTAGCTGGGGCTTTCTCTGGAAACACCATATATTTT

j_call: TRBJ2-5
clone_size: once
v_call: TRBV21-1
d_call: NA
cdr3_aa: CASSGRGGCVVGQETQYF
cdr3_nt: TGTGCCAGCAGCGGCCGGGGGGGGTGTGTCGTCGGCCAAGAGACCCAGTACTTC

j_call: TRBJ1-4
clone_size: NA
v_call: TRBV5-1
d_call: NA
cdr3_aa: CASSLTVATNEKLFF
cdr3_nt: TGCGCCAGCAGCTTGACGGTAGCAACTAATGAAAAACTGTTTTTT

j_call: TRBJ2-1
clone_size: once
v_call: TRBV4-3
d_call: NA
cdr3_aa: CASSQDYGNEQFF
cdr3_nt: TGCGCCAGCAGCCAAGATTACGGCAATGAGCAGTTCTTC

j_call: TRBJ1-1
clone_size: NA
v_call: TRBV7-2
d_call: NA
cdr3_aa: CASSTRTKLNTEAFF
cdr3_nt: TGTGCCAGCAGCACGCGCACCAAGCTTAACACTGAAGCTTTCTTT

j_call: TRBJ2-1
clone_size: NA
v_call: TRBV19
d_call: TRBD1
cdr3_aa: CASSYTGGLYNEQFF
cdr3_nt: TGTGCCAGTAGTTACACAGGGGGCCTTTACAATGAGCAGTTCTTC

j_call: TRBJ2-7
clone_size: NA
v_call: TRBV7-2
d_call: NA
cdr3_aa: CASSLGNSHYYEQYF
cdr3_nt: TGTGCCAGCAGCTTAGGGAACAGCCATTATTACGAGCAGTACTTC

j_call: TRBJ2-1
clone_size: NA
v_call: TRBV4-1
d_call: TRBD1
cdr3_aa: CASSQVMVRGHNNEQFF
cdr3_nt: TGCGCCAGCAGCCAAGTCATGGTCAGGGGGCATAACAATGAGCAGTTCTTC

j_call: TRBJ2-7
clone_size: NA
v_call: TRBV11-3
d_call: TRBD1
cdr3_aa: CASSLEGQRSEQYF
cdr3_nt: TGTGCCAGCAGCTTAGAGGGACAGAGAAGCGAGCAGTACTTC

j_call: TRBJ1-2
clone_size: NA
v_call: TRBV4-1
d_call: NA
cdr3_aa: CASTPSGGARYYGYTF
cdr3_nt: TGCGCCAGCACCCCTTCTGGCGGGGCGCGGTACTATGGCTACACCTTC

j_call: TRBJ1-2
clone_size: NA
v_call: TRBV29-1
d_call: TRBD1
cdr3_aa: CSVERGQGANYGYTF
cdr3_nt: TGCAGCGTTGAACGGGGACAGGGAGCTAACTATGGCTACACCTTC

j_call: TRBJ1-1
clone_size: NA
v_call: TRBV7-9
d_call: TRBD1
cdr3_aa: CASSHAFWDRHEAFF
cdr3_nt: TGTGCCAGCAGTCATGCGTTCTGGGACAGGCATGAAGCTTTCTTT

j_call: TRBJ2-5
clone_size: few
v_call: TRBV29-1
d_call: NA
cdr3_aa: CSVVRELQETQYF
cdr3_nt: TGCAGCGTCGTCCGGGAGCTCCAAGAGACCCAGTACTTC

j_call: TRBJ1-3
clone_size: NA
v_call: TRBV6-5
d_call: NA
cdr3_aa: CASNKDRTSGNTIYF
cdr3_nt: TGTGCCAGCAACAAAGACAGGACATCTGGAAACACCATATATTTT

j_call: TRBJ1-1
clone_size: NA
v_call: TRBV6-5
d_call: NA
cdr3_aa: CASSPSPTVTEAFF
cdr3_nt: TGTGCCAGCAGCCCAAGCCCGACAGTGACTGAAGCTTTCTTT

j_call: TRBJ1-2
clone_size: few
v_call: TRBV27
d_call: NA
cdr3_aa: CASSPQGYYGYTF
cdr3_nt: TGTGCCAGCAGTCCCCAGGGGTACTATGGCTACACCTTC

j_call: TRBJ2-3
clone_size: NA
v_call: TRBV18
d_call: TRBD2
cdr3_aa: CASSPGAGGIAQYF
cdr3_nt: TGTGCCAGCTCACCAGGAGCGGGGGGAATTGCGCAGTATTTT

j_call: TRBJ1-2
clone_size: NA
v_call: TRBV7-6
d_call: NA
cdr3_aa: CASSPGGAGYGYTF
cdr3_nt: TGTGCCAGCAGCCCCGGCGGGGCGGGGTATGGCTACACCTTC

j_call: TRBJ2-2
clone_size: NA
v_call: TRBV18
d_call: TRBD2
cdr3_aa: CASLPTSAGFNTGELFF
cdr3_nt: TGTGCCAGCTTGCCAACTAGCGCCGGCTTCAACACCGGGGAGCTGTTTTTT

j_call: TRBJ2-3
clone_size: NA
v_call: TRBV20-1
d_call: NA
cdr3_aa: CSAPADTQYF
cdr3_nt: TGCAGTGCGCCGGCAGATACGCAGTATTTT

j_call: TRBJ1-2
clone_size: NA
v_call: TRBV28
d_call: NA
cdr3_aa: CATTNRQRAGYTF
cdr3_nt: TGTGCCACCACAAACCGTCAGCGGGCTGGCTACACCTTC

j_call: TRBJ2-5
clone_size: NA
v_call: TRBV15
d_call: TRBD2
cdr3_aa: CATSRGTSGQQETQYF
cdr3_nt: TGTGCCACCAGCAGAGGGACTAGCGGACAACAAGAGACCCAGTACTTC

j_call: TRBJ2-5
clone_size: NA
v_call: TRBV6-5
d_call: NA
cdr3_aa: CASSYTGRGETQYF
cdr3_nt: TGTGCCAGCAGCTATACAGGGCGTGGAGAGACCCAGTACTTC

j_call: TRBJ1-3
clone_size: NA
v_call: TRBV19
d_call: NA
cdr3_aa: CAVKGLRNTIYF
cdr3_nt: TGTGCCGTAAAAGGACTGAGGAACACCATATATTTT

j_call: TRBJ1-1
clone_size: NA
v_call: TRBV29-1
d_call: NA
cdr3_aa: CSVWGQQDYEAFF
cdr3_nt: TGCAGCGTTTGGGGGCAGCAAGACTATGAAGCTTTCTTT

j_call: TRBJ1-2
clone_size: NA
v_call: TRBV6-5
d_call: NA
cdr3_aa: CASSSLGGGGYGYTF
cdr3_nt: TGTGCCAGCAGTTCTTTGGGGGGGGGAGGATATGGCTACACCTTC

j_call: TRBJ1-1
clone_size: NA
v_call: TRBV7-8
d_call: NA
cdr3_aa: CASSLEAGENTEAFF
cdr3_nt: TGTGCCAGCAGCTTAGAGGCAGGGGAGAACACTGAAGCTTTCTTT